Shown below are 21 T cell receptor beta chains from a single sample sequenced in a study of beta chain features in type 1 diabetes. Study-wide points: Researchers report that Type 1 diabetes patients had moderately but significantly shorter TCRB CDR3s across all four CD4+ subsets.

For these receptors, no antigen is known. Expressed TCRB transcripts got sequenced, as all isolated RNA was reverse transcribed. TCRdb keeps only in-frame clones here, not all; method: immunoSEQ multiplex PCR. The sample lists under 850,000 clones; 10% to 15% were seen once. The specimen was naive CD4+ T cells from blood. Receptors were obtained from a man aged 18 to 30 with type 1 diabetes.

This clone was seen only a few times. J is TRBJ2-1 and V is TRBV18; D unclear. CDR1 KGHSH and CDR2 LQKENI come from the germline V gene. V lost 0 bases and J 4 bases, leaving 10 bases between the germline ends. This CDR3 has 15 residues. The CDR3 here is CASSPPGIEYNEQFF. DNA for the CDR3: TGTGCCAGCTCACCACCAGGGATCGAGTACAATGAGCAGTTCTTC.

A few counts support this clone. The V gene is TRBV9, the J gene TRBJ1-5; D is perhaps TRBD1 (5 bases). Trimming took off 3 bases at V and 7 bases at J, with 14 bases between the two ends. This CDR3 has 14 amino acids. Germline V gene data show CDR1 as SGDLS and CDR2 as YYNGEE. The CDR3 nucleotides read TGTGCCAGCAGCGATCAGGGTGTCGGACAGCCCCAGCATTTT. Amino acid sequence: CASSDQGVGQPQHF.

V usage is TRBV7-6 and J usage is TRBJ2-5, with D hard to call. CDR1 and CDR2 from the germline V gene are SGHVS and FNYEAQ. Trimming left V 1 base short and J 5 bases short, with 11 bases between. The CDR3 consists of 14 residues. The CDR3 DNA follows: TGTGCCAGCAGCTTAGTTGCAGACGTGGAGACCCAGTACTTC. This sequence encodes CASSLVADVETQYF. Together with reference TRBV7-6 and TRBJ2-5, the CDR3 gives the full variable domain: GAGVSQSPRYKVTKRGQDVALRCDPISGHVSLYWYRQALGQGPEFLTYFNYEAQQDKSGLPNDRFSAERPEGSISTLTIQRTEQRDSAMYRCASSLVADVETQYFGPGTRLLVL.

In regard to this clone: The same CDR3 also results from other DNA sequences found in this sample. This chain connects TRBV19 to TRBJ2-1; TRBD2 matches 7 bases. Germline V gene sequence: CDR1 LNHDA, CDR2 SQIVND (reference sequence). Germline trimming cut 5 bases from V and 0 bases from J; bases unmatched to any gene: 4. The CDR3 totals 15 residues. The DNA for the CDR3 is TGTGCCAGTAGTCCTTCGGGGGGCTCCTACAATGAGCAGTTCTTC. Its protein is CASSPSGGSYNEQFF. The variable domain in full, with the rest retrieved from reference TRBV19 and TRBJ2-1, is DGGITQSPKYLFRKEGQNVTLSCEQNLNHDAMYWYRQDPGQGLRLIYYSQIVNDFQKGDIAEGYSVSREKKESFPLTVTSAQKNPTAFYLCASSPSGGSYNEQFFGPGTRLTVL.

V and J are TRBV30 and TRBJ2-1; D gene uncertain. The CDR3 contains 12 residues. The germline gives CDR1 GTSNPN, CDR2 SVGIG (reference sequence). V dropped 5 bases and J dropped 1 base, with 6 bases sitting between them. CDR3 nucleotide sequence: TGTGCCTGGTACGGATCCTACAATGAGCAGTTCTTC. Protein sequence: CAWYGSYNEQFF. Full variable domain (missing parts from reference TRBV30 and TRBJ2-1): SQTIHQWPATLVQPVGSPLSLECTVEGTSNPNLYWYRQAAGRGLQLLFYSVGIGQISSEVPQNLSASRPQDRQFILSSKKLLLSDSGFYLCAWYGSYNEQFFGPGTRLTVL.

This clone was observed a few times. The chain joins TRBV9 to TRBJ1-2, with D possibly TRBD1 on 5 matching bases. Per germline, CDR1 SGDLS and CDR2 YYNGEE. The ends were cut back, 10 bases at V and 2 bases at J, with 12 bases in the middle. The length of the CDR3 is 12 residues. CDR3 in DNA: TGTGCCTCCGGGAAGGGGAACTATGGCTACACCTTC. It yields the protein CASGKGNYGYTF. The complete variable domain, with remaining parts taken from reference TRBV9 and TRBJ1-2, reads DSGVTQTPKHLITATGQRVTLRCSPRSGDLSVYWYQQSLDQGLQFLIQYYNGEERAKGNILERFSAQQFPDLHSELNLSSLELGDSALYFCASGKGNYGYTFGSGTRLTVV.

The chain is built from TRBV19 and TRBJ2-7; D ambiguous. Germline loops: CDR1 LNHDA, CDR2 SQIVND (reference sequence). CDR3 size: 15 residues. Between the trimmed V and J ends, which lost 3 bases and 0 bases, there was a span of 12 bases. The CDR3 DNA reads as TGTGCCAGTAGTATGCGGCAGGCCAGCTCCTACGAGCAGTACTTC. This sequence encodes CASSMRQASSYEQYF.

The chain carries TRBV18 and TRBJ1-5; TRBD1 matches at 9 bases. This CDR3 contains 16 residues. The J segment lost 2 bases and the V segment lost 3 bases, leaving 5 bases of the junction unmatched. Germline V gives CDR1 KGHSH, CDR2 LQKENI. The CDR3 coding sequence is TGTGCCAGCTCACCTATACAGGGGGCTGGCAATCAGCCCCAGCATTTT. Its protein product is CASSPIQGAGNQPQHF.

This clone was seen a few times. The chain has TRBV9 and TRBJ2-7; D is possibly TRBD1 (5 bases). The germline gives CDR1 SGDLS, CDR2 YYNGEE. The CDR3 consists of 13 residues. With 2 bases removed from V and 5 bases from J, the gap between germline ends came to 11 bases. For the CDR3, the DNA is TGTGCCAGCAGCGTCTCAGGGAACCACGAGCAGTACTTC. It codes for CASSVSGNHEQYF.

The rearrangement links TRBV7-8 to TRBJ1-3; possible D gene TRBD1, 6 bases. The CDR3 covers 14 residues. From germline, CDR1 is SGHVS and CDR2 FQNEAQ. V was clipped by 3 bases and J by 2 bases, with 8 bases between them. The CDR3 here is CASSFRGTGNTIYF. The CDR3 DNA is TGTGCCAGCAGCTTCAGGGGAACTGGAAACACCATATATTTT.

The J gene is TRBJ2-7, the V gene TRBV10-3; weak D call: TRBD1 (5 bases). The germline V and J ends were trimmed by 2 bases and 1 base, with 9 bases remaining between them. Looked up from germline, CDR1 is ENHRY and CDR2 is SYGVKD. There are 14 residues in the CDR3. CDR3 sequence: CAISEGAESYEQYF. DNA of the CDR3: TGTGCCATCAGTGAGGGGGCGGAATCCTACGAGCAGTACTTC.

The chain combines TRBV13 with TRBJ2-1, with TRBD2 matching 12 bases. This CDR3 spans 16 amino acids. Germline loops: CDR1 PRHDT, CDR2 FYEKMQ (reference sequence). Losses at the gene ends were 5 bases for V and 11 bases for J; bases not matched to a gene: 13. Written as DNA, the CDR3 is TGTGCCAGCAGCGCCGCCAGGACTAGCGGGGTAGGGAAGCAGTTCTTC. Translating it yields CASSAARTSGVGKQFF.

This clone was seen a handful of times. The V and J genes are TRBV5-6 and TRBJ1-4, with TRBD1 identical over 9 bases. The J segment lost 7 bases and the V segment lost 3 bases, leaving 4 bases of the junction unmatched. The CDR3 totals 14 residues. The germline V gene encodes CDR1 SGHDT and CDR2 YYEEEE. The CDR3 DNA reads as TGTGCCAGCAGCTGGGGGACAGGGATTGAAAAACTGTTTTTT. Translation gives CASSWGTGIEKLFF. Combining the CDR3 with reference TRBV5-6 and TRBJ1-4 gives the whole variable domain DAGVTQSPTHLIKTRGQQVTLRCSPKSGHDTVSWYQQALGQGPQFIFQYYEEEERQRGNFPDRFSGHQFPNYSSELNVNALLLGDSALYLCASSWGTGIEKLFFGSGTQLSVL.

This clone was picked up a small number of times. The chain joins TRBV29-1 to TRBJ1-1; 9 bases map to TRBD1. The ends lost 3 bases at V and 6 bases at J; junction bases unmatched: 11. CDR1 is SQVTM, CDR2 ANQGSEA, per germline. The CDR3 is 15 amino acids. The CDR3 loop is CSVEETGGFRAEAFF. CDR3 nucleotide sequence: TGCAGCGTTGAGGAAACAGGGGGCTTTAGGGCTGAAGCTTTCTTT.

This clone showed up just a few times. This CDR3 is CASSRDRGAQPQHF. CDR3 nucleotides: TGTGCCAGCAGCCGGGACAGGGGGGCTCAGCCCCAGCATTTT. This chain joins TRBV27 and TRBJ1-5; 11 bases fit TRBD1. Germline V gene sequence: CDR1 MNHEY, CDR2 SMNVEV (reference sequence). The V gene end was trimmed by 6 bases and the J gene end by 6 bases; junction bases not matched to a gene: 4. The length of the CDR3 is 14 residues.

The chain employs TRBV7-2 and TRBJ2-7; D is perhaps TRBD1 (6 bases). The CDR3 has 15 residues. Germline values: CDR1 SGHTA, CDR2 FQGNSA. Trimming shortened V by 5 bases and J by 2 bases, and 16 bases separated the two germline ends. For the CDR3, the DNA is TGTGCCAGCAGCGTAGTCGCCGGGACAACCTACGAGCAGTACTTC. Amino acids: CASSVVAGTTYEQYF.

As DNA, the CDR3 is TGTGCCATCAGTGACCCAAATGGGGGACACCTGGGGGAGACCCAGTACTTC. Protein sequence: CAISDPNGGHLGETQYF. The rearrangement joins TRBV10-3 to TRBJ2-5; TRBD1 might be the D (6 bases). V was pared by 3 bases and J by 5 bases, with 22 bases between. The CDR3 is made up of 17 amino acids. The germline V gene encodes CDR1 ENHRY and CDR2 SYGVKD.

The J gene is TRBJ2-1, the V gene TRBV29-1, with D possibly matching TRBD1 (6 bases). V lost 4 bases and J 7 bases, leaving 20 bases between the germline ends. Per germline, CDR1 SQVTM and CDR2 ANQGSEA. This CDR3 region has 15 residues. The CDR3 loop is CSVVGGAGWRNEQFF. Written as DNA, the CDR3 is TGCAGCGTTGTTGGGGGCGCGGGTTGGAGGAATGAGCAGTTCTTC.

This clone was detected a few times. The gene calls are TRBV7-6 and TRBJ2-6; D unclear. The CDR3 contains 14 residues. V dropped 4 bases and J dropped 3 bases, with 7 bases sitting between them. Germline lookup yields CDR1 SGHVS and CDR2 FNYEAQ. CDR3 protein: CASSYLGGANVLTF. CDR3 bases: TGTGCCAGCAGCTATCTCGGTGGGGCCAACGTCCTGACTTTC. Combining the CDR3 with reference TRBV7-6 and TRBJ2-6 gives the whole variable domain GAGVSQSPRYKVTKRGQDVALRCDPISGHVSLYWYRQALGQGPEFLTYFNYEAQQDKSGLPNDRFSAERPEGSISTLTIQRTEQRDSAMYRCASSYLGGANVLTFGAGSRLTVL.

This clone was detected a few times. The chain links TRBV10-3 to TRBJ2-6; TRBD2 is a possible D gene (5 bases). CDR3 length: 13 residues. CDR1 and CDR2 (germline): ENHRY, SYGVKD. V dropped 5 bases and J dropped 3 bases, with 5 bases sitting between them. The CDR3 DNA reads as TGTGCCATCAGTCGGGATGGGGCCAACGTCCTGACTTTC. Translated: CAISRDGANVLTF.

This clone was counted between two and nine times. The genes are TRBV11-2 and TRBJ2-3; D is perhaps TRBD2 (6 bases). CDR3 length: 15 amino acids. With 4 bases removed from V and 2 bases from J, the gap between germline ends came to 13 bases. Germline loops: CDR1 SGHAT, CDR2 FQNNGV. Here the CDR3 DNA reads TGTGCCAGCAGCTGGGATGGCGGGGACACAGATACGCAGTATTTT. Its translation: CASSWDGGDTDTQYF.